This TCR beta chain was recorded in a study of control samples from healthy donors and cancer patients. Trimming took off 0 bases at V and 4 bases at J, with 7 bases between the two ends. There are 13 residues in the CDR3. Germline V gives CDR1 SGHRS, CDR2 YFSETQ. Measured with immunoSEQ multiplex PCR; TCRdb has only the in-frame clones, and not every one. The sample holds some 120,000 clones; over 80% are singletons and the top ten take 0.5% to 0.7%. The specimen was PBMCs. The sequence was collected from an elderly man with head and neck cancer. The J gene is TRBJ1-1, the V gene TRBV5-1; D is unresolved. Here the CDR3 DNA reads TGCGCCAGCAGCTTGGCACACCCCACTGAAGCTTTCTTT. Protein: CASSLAHPTEAFF.